This passage covers 2 T cell receptor beta chains from one sample sequenced in a study of T-cell reconstitution after alpha-beta-depleted transplantation in children. Unique molecular identifiers were used in preparing the TCRbeta library. TCRdb reanalysed the PCR reads using MiXCR and keeps one entry per CDR3 protein. The sample carries hundreds of thousands of distinct CDR3 sequences, 13% recorded once. Material: PBMCs, mostly from graft donor cells, obtained 360 days after TCRalphabeta/CD19-depleted stem cell transplant. All receptors come from a male patient aged 10 to 17 who had a stem cell transplant for acute myeloid leukemia, so the T cells may come from the graft donor.

This sequence joins TRBV20-1 and TRBJ2-1, with 7 bases aligning to TRBD1. The germline V gene encodes CDR1 DFQATT and CDR2 SNEGSKA (reference sequence). This CDR3 has 16 residues. V trimming: 2 bases; J trimming: 1 base; junction bases outside the gene matches: 8. CDR3 sequence: CSARLYGDRSYNEQFF. The CDR3 nucleotides read TGCAGTGCTAGATTATATGGGGACAGATCCTACAATGAGCAGTTCTTC.

This clonotype was recorded many times. The chain combines TRBV20-1 with TRBJ2-3, with D uncertain. V shed 5 bases and J shed 1 base, with 10 bases lying between them. This CDR3 is built from 13 residues. Germline loops: CDR1 DFQATT, CDR2 SNEGSKA (reference sequence). This chain's CDR3 is CSACPLGTDTQYF. CDR3 coding DNA: TGCAGTGCTTGTCCTCTCGGCACAGATACGCAGTATTTT.